This T cell receptor (beta chain) was profiled in a study of blood T cell repertoires in COVID-19 (TCRdb year 2020). Study-level background: The collaborator samples originated in the United States, Italy and Spain and spanned the acute and convalescent phases of COVID-19. The material from the prospective study consisted of cDNA or gDNA derived from T cells, B-cell-depleted T cells, or PBMCs. The dataset comprised deeply sampled blood TCRbeta repertoires from subjects exposed to, actively infected with, or recovered from COVID-19. The repertoires were released in a freely available public database intended as a resource for research on the immune response to SARS-CoV-2. The samples were drawn from two sources: the first 160 participants of the ongoing ImmuneRACE study, and 1,000 to 1,500 subjects contributed by 6 global collaborators. Nearly every sample came with metadata listing a de-identified subject ID, COVID-19 status, age in years and sex. Where available, HLA class I and class II types were obtained from metadata supplied by the sample provider rather than from assay-based typing. Broad study findings and their caveats: The quantity of clinical and demographic metadata differed by source and by participant and was supplied without curation.

The CDR3 holds 14 amino acids from the cysteine to the phenylalanine. Here the CDR3 DNA is all that survives: 42 bases in frame from base 1. V lost 4 bases and J lost 3 bases; the stretch between them is 13 bases long. The germline V gene provides CDR1 SGHDT and CDR2 YYEEEE. With regard to this clone: No antigen is known for it. The record has no base qualities; no much larger clone is one base away.

Whole blood was collected in K2EDTA tubes by collaborating institutions according to the institutions' own protocols. For TCRbeta analysis, collaborator samples were shipped as frozen whole blood, as isolated PBMCs, or as DNA extracted from either sample type. TCRbeta CDR3 regions were amplified from genomic DNA by means of the immunoSEQ Assay, a bias-controlled multiplex PCR. Per the source publication's procedure: The number of nucleated cells in each sample was estimated by amplification of reference gene primers within the assay. Sequence reads were collapsed and filtered to measure the absolute abundance of every unique TCRbeta CDR3 rearrangement. For each sample, productive Simpson clonality was calculated by taking the square root of Simpson's diversity index across productive rearrangements. TCRdb retrieved this table from immuneACCESS and kept in-frame rearrangements only. Not all clones are present; in checked studies, unresolved V genes account for under half, and no reason is known for the remainder. The DNA was the basis for D and trimming; V, J and clone size are from that table. This sample is represented by 150,000 to 200,000 clones; 85% of them were singletons. The ten largest clones add up to about 3.5% of the sample.

The source of this sequence is a human donor with acute or convalescent COVID-19. The donor label of this sample is uncertain. The V gene is TRBV5-6 and the J gene is TRBJ1-2, and possibly TRBD1, on 5 matching bases. The sequenced sample consisted of peripheral blood. The DNA reads as follows: TGTGCCAGCAGCCGTCCCGTAGGGGACTATGGCTACACCTTC. This sequence encodes CASSRPVGDYGYTF.